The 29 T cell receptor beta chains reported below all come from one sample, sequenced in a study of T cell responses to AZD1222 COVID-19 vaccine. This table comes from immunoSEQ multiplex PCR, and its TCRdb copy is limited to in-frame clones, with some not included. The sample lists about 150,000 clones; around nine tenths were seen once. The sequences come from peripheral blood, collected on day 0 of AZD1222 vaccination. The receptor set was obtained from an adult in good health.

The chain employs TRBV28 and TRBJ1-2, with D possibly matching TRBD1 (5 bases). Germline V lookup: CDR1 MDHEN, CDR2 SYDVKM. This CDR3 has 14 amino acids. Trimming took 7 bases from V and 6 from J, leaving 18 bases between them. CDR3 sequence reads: CASNSLSGHHGYTF. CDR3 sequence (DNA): TGTGCCAGCAATTCGTTATCAGGGCATCATGGCTACACCTTC.

For the CDR3, the DNA is TGTGCCAGCAGCTTAGCGGTGCCAGGGGGCTCCTACAATGAGCAGTTCTTC. This codes for CASSLAVPGGSYNEQFF. V and J are TRBV7-8 and TRBJ2-1; 7 bases align to TRBD1. Germline CDR1 is SGHVS and CDR2 is FQNEAQ. This CDR3 comprises 17 residues. With V trimmed by 0 bases and J by 0 bases, 5 bases remained unmatched.

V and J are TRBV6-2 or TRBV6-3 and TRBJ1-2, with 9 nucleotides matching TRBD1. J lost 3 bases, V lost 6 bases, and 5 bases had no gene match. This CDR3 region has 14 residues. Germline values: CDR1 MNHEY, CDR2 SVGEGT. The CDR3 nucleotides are TGTGCCAGCAGCTGGGACAGGGCCCACTATGGCTACACCTTC. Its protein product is CASSWDRAHYGYTF.

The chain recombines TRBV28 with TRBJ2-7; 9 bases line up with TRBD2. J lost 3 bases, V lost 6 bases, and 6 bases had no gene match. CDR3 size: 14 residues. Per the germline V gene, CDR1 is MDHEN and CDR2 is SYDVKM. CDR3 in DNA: TGTGCCAGCAGCCTTAGCGGGGGTGGCTACGAGCAGTACTTC. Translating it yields CASSLSGGGYEQYF.

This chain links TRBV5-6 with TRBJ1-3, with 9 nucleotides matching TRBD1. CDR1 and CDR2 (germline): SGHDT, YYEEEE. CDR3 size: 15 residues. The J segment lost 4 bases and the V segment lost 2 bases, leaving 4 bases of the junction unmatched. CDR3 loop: CASSFRDRAGNTIYF. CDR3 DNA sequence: TGTGCCAGCAGCTTCCGGGACAGGGCAGGAAACACCATATATTTT.

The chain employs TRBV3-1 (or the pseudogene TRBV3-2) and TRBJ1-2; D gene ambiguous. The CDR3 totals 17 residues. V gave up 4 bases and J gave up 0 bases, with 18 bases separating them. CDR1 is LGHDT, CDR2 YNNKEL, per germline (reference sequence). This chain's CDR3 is CASSPRPWVVANYGYTF. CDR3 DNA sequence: TGTGCCAGCAGCCCCCGCCCTTGGGTAGTTGCTAACTATGGCTACACCTTC.

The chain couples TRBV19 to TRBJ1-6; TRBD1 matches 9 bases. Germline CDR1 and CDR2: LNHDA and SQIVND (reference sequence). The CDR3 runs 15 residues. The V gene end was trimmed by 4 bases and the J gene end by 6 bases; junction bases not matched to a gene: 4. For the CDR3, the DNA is TGTGCCAGTAGTAAAGGGACAGGGTCTAATTCACCCCTCCACTTT. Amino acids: CASSKGTGSNSPLHF. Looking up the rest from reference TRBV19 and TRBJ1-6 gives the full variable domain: DGGITQSPKYLFRKEGQNVTLSCEQNLNHDAMYWYRQDPGQGLRLIYYSQIVNDFQKGDIAEGYSVSREKKESFPLTVTSAQKNPTAFYLCASSKGTGSNSPLHFGNGTRLTVT.

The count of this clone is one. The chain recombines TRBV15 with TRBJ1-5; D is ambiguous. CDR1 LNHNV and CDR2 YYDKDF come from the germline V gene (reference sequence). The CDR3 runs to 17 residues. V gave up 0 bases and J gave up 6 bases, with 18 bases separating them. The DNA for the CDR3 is TGTGCCACCAGCAGAGATTATTACCCCCAGCTAGGTCAGCCCCAGCATTTT. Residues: CATSRDYYPQLGQPQHF.

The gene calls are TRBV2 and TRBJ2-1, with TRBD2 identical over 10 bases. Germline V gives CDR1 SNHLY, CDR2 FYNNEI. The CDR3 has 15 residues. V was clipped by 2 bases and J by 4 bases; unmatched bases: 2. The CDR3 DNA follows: TGTGCCAGCAGTGAAAGTAGCGGGGGGTACAATGAGCAGTTCTTC. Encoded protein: CASSESSGGYNEQFF.

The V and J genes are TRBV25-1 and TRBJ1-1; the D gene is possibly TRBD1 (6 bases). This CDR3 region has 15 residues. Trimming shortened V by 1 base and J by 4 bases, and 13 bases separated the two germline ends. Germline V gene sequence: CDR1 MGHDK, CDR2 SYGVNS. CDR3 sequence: CASSESRGLFTEAFF. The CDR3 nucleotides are TGTGCCAGCAGTGAATCTCGGGGGCTCTTCACTGAAGCTTTCTTT.

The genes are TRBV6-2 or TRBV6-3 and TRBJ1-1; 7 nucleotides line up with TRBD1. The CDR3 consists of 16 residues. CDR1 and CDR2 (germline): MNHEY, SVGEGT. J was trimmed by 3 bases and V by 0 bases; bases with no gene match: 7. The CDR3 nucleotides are TGTGCCAGCAGTTACTCGAGGAGGGGGCTAGACACTGAAGCTTTCTTT. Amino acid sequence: CASSYSRRGLDTEAFF.

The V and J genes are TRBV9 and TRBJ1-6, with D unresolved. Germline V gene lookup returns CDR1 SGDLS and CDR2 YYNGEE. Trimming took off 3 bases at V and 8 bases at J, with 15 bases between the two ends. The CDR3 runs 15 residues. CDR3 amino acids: CASSETLGGHSPLHF. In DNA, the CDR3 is TGTGCCAGCAGCGAGACCCTTGGTGGTCATTCACCCCTCCACTTT.

The DNA of the CDR3 is TGTGCCAGCAGTTGGGCAGTCGACTATGGCTACACCTTC. It codes for CASSWAVDYGYTF. The chain couples TRBV27 to TRBJ1-2; the D is unclear. V shed 4 bases and J shed 3 bases, with 9 bases lying between them. CDR3 length: 13 amino acids. Per the germline V gene, CDR1 is MNHEY and CDR2 is SMNVEV (reference sequence).

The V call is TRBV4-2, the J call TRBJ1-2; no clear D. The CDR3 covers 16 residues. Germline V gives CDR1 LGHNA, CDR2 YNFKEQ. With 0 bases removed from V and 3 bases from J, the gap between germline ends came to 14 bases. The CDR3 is CASSQDARGVDYGYTF. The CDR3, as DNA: TGTGCCAGCAGCCAAGACGCACGGGGAGTCGACTATGGCTACACCTTC.

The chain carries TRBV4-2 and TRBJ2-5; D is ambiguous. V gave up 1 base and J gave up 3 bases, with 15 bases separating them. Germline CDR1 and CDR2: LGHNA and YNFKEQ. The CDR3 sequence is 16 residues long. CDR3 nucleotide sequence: TGTGCCAGCAGCCAAGTTTCCAGCAATAAAGAAGAGACCCAGTACTTC. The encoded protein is CASSQVSSNKEETQYF.

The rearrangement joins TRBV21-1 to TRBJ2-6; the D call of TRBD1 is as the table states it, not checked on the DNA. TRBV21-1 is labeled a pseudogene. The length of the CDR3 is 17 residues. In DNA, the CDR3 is TGTGCCAGCAGCGGGGGGACAGGGGCTGCTGGGGCCAACGTCCTGACTTTC. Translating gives CASSGGTGAAGANVLTF.

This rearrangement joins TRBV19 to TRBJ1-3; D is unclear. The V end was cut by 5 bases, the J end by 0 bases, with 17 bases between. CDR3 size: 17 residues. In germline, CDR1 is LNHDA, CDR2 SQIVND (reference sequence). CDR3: CASSSPDGTLSGNTIYF. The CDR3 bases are TGTGCCAGTAGTTCTCCCGACGGAACGCTCTCTGGAAACACCATATATTTT.

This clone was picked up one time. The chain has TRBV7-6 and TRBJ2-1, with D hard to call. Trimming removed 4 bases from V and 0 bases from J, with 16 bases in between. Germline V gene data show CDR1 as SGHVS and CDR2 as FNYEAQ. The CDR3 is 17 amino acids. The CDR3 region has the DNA TGTGCCAGCAGCTCTAATTATAGACTGAGCTCCTACAATGAGCAGTTCTTC. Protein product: CASSSNYRLSSYNEQFF. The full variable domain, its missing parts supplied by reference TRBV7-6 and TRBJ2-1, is GAGVSQSPRYKVTKRGQDVALRCDPISGHVSLYWYRQALGQGPEFLTYFNYEAQQDKSGLPNDRFSAERPEGSISTLTIQRTEQRDSAMYRCASSSNYRLSSYNEQFFGPGTRLTVL.

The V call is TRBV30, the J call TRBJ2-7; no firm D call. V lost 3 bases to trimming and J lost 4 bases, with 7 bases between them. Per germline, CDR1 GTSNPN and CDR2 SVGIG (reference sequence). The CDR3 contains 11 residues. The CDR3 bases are TGTGCCTGGAGGGGCCAATACGAGCAGTACTTC. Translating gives CAWRGQYEQYF.

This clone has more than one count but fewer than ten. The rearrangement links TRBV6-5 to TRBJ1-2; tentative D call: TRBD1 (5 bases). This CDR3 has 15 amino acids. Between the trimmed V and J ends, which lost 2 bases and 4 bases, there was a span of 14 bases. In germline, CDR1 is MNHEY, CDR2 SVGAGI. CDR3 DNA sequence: TGTGCCAGCAGTTACCGCCCTCAGGGAATCTATGGCTACACCTTC. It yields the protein CASSYRPQGIYGYTF.

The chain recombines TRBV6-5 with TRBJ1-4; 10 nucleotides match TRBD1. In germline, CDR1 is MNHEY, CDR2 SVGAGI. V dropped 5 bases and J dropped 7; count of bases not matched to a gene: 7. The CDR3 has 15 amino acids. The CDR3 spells CASSRRTGGGEKLFF. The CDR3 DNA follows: TGTGCCAGCAGTCGCCGGACAGGGGGAGGTGAAAAACTGTTTTTT.

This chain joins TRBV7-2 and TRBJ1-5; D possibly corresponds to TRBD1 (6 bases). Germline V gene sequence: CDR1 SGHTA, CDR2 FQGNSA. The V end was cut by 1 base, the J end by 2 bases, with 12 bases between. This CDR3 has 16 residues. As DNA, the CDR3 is TGTGCCAGCAGCTTAGGGGGGGCTAGGGGCAATCAGCCCCAGCATTTT. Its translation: CASSLGGARGNQPQHF.

CDR3 nucleotides: TGTGCCAGCAGCGTGGTGGACAGCAATCAGCCCCAGCATTTT. Its translation is CASSVVDSNQPQHF. The rearrangement joins TRBV9 to TRBJ1-5, with D unresolved. Per germline, CDR1 SGDLS and CDR2 YYNGEE. This CDR3 contains 14 residues. V was shortened by 2 bases and J by 1 base, with 7 bases between the two germline ends.

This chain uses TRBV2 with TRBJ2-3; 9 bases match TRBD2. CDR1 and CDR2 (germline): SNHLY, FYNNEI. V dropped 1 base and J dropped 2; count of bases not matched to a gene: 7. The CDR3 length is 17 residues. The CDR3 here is CASSEDLRGGLTDTQYF. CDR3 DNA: TGTGCCAGCAGTGAAGACCTGCGGGGGGGCCTCACAGATACGCAGTATTTT.

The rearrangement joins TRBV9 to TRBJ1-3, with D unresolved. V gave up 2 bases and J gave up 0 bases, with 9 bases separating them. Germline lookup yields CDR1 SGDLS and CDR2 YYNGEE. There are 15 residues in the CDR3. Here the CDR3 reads CASSVFSSSGNTIYF. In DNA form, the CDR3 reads TGTGCCAGCAGCGTCTTTTCTAGCTCTGGAAACACCATATATTTT. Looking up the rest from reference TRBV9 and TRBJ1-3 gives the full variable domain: DSGVTQTPKHLITATGQRVTLRCSPRSGDLSVYWYQQSLDQGLQFLIQYYNGEERAKGNILERFSAQQFPDLHSELNLSSLELGDSALYFCASSVFSSSGNTIYFGEGSWLTVV.

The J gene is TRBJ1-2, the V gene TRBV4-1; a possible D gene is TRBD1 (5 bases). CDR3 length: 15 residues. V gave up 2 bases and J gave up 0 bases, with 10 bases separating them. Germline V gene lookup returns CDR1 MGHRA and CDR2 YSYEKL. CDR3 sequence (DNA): TGCGCCAGCAGCCAAAGTATACAGGCTAACTATGGCTACACCTTC. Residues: CASSQSIQANYGYTF.

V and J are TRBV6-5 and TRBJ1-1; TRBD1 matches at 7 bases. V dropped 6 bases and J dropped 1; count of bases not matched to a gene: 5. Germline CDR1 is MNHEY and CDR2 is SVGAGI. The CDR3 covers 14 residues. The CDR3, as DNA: TGTGCCAGCAGGCGACAGGGCCCGAACACTGAAGCTTTCTTT. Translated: CASRRQGPNTEAFF.

The DNA of the CDR3 is TGCGCCAGCAGCCAAGCCCCAGGGGACGCCTACGAGCAGTACTTC. Its protein is CASSQAPGDAYEQYF. This rearrangement joins TRBV4-3 to TRBJ2-7; D is possibly TRBD1 (6 bases). This CDR3 has 15 residues. V was pared by 1 base and J by 2 bases, with 12 bases between. Germline-derived CDR1 and CDR2 are LGHNA and YSLEER.

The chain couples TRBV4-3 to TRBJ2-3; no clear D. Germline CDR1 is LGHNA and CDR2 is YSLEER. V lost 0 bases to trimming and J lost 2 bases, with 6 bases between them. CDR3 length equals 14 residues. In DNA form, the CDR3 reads TGCGCCAGCAGCCAAGATCGGGTCACAGATACGCAGTATTTT. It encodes CASSQDRVTDTQYF.